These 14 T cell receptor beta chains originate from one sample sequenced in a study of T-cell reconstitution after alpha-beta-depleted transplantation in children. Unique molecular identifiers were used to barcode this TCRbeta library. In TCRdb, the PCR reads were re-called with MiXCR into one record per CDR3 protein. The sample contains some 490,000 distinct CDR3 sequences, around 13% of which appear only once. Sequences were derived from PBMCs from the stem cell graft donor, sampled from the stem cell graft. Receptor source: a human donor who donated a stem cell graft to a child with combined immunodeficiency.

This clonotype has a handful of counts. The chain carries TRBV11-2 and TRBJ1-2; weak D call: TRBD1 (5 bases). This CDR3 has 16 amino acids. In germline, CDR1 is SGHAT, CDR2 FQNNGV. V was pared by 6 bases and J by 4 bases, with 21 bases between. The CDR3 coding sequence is TGTGCCAGCAGAACCCTCCGGGACCGGGGGAGCTATGGCTACACCTTC. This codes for CASRTLRDRGSYGYTF.

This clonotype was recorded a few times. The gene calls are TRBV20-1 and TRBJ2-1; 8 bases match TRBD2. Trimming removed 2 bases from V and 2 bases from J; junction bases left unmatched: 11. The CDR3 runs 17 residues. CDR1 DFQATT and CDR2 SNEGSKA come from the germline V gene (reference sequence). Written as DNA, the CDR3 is TGCAGTGCTAGAACACGTATAGCGGGAACGACCTACAATGAGCAGTTCTTC. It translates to CSARTRIAGTTYNEQFF.

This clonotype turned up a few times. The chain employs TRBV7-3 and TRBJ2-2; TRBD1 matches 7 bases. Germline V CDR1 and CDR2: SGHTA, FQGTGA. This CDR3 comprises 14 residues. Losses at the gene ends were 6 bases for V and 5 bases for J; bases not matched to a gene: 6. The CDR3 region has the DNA TGTGCCAGCAGGTGGACAGGTCAAACCGGGGAGCTGTTTTTT. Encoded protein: CASRWTGQTGELFF. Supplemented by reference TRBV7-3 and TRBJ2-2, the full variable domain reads GAGVSQTPSNKVTEKGKYVELRCDPISGHTALYWYRQSLGQGPEFLIYFQGTGAADDSGLPNDRFFAVRPEGSVSTLKIQRTERGDSAVYLCASRWTGQTGELFFGEGSRLTVL.

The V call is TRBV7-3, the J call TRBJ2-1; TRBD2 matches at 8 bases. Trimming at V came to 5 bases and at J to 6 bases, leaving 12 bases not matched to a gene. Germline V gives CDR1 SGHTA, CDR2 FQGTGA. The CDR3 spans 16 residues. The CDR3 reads CASSPTRSGGSNEQFF. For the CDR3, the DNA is TGTGCCAGCAGCCCAACCCGCAGCGGGGGATCCAATGAGCAGTTCTTC.

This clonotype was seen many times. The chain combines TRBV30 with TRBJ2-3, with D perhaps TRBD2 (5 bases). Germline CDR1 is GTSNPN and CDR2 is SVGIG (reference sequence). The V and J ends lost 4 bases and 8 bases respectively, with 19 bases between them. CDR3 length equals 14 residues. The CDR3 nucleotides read TGTGCCTGGAACCCCCCGGGGTGGTTAGGTACGCAGTATTTT. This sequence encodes CAWNPPGWLGTQYF.

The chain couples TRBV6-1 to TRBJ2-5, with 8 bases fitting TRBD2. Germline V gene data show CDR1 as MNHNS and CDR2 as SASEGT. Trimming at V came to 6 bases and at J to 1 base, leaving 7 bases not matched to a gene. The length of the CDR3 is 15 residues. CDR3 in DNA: TGTGCCAGCAGAGAGAACCTAGCGGGCCAAGAGACCCAGTACTTC. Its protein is CASRENLAGQETQYF.

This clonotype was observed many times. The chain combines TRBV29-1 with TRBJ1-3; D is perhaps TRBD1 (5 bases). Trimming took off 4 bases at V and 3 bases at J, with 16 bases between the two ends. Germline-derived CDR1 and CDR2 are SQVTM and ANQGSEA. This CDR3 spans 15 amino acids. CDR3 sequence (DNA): TGCAGCGTTGCTCCTGAAGTGGGGGTTGGAAACACCATATATTTT. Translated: CSVAPEVGVGNTIYF.

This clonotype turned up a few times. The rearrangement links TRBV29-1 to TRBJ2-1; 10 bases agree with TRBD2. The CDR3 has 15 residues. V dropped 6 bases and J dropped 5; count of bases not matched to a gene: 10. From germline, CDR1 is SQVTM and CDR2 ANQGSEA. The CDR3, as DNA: TGCAGCGTCTCTTTAGCGGGAGGCACCCACAATGAGCAGTTCTTC. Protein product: CSVSLAGGTHNEQFF.

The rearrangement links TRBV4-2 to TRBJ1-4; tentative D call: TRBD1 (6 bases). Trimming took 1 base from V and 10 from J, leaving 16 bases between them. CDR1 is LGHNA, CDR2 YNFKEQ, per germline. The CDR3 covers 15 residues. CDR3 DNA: TGTGCCAGCAGCCAAGGGACAGTTAATGTAGGAAAACTGTTTTTT. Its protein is CASSQGTVNVGKLFF.

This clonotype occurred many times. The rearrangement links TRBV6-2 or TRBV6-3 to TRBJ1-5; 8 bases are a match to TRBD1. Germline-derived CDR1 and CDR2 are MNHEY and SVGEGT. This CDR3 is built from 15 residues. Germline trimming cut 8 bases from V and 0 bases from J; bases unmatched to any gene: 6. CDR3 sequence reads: CASSTGAYSNQPQHF. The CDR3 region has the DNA TGTGCCAGCTCGACAGGGGCTTATAGCAATCAGCCCCAGCATTTT.

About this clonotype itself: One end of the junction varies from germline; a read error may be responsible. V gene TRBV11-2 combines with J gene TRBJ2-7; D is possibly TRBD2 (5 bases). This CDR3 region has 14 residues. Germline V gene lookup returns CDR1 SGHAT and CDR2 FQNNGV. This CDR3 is CASTLDLGSYEQYF. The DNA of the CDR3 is TGTGCCAGCACCTTAGATCTAGGGAGCTACGAGCAGTACTTC.

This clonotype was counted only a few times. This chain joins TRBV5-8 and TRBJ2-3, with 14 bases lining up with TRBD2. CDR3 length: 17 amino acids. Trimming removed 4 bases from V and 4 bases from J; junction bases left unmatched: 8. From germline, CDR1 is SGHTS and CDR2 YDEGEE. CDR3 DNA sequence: TGTGCCAGCAGCGGAGGACTAGCGGGAGGATCTTCAGATACGCAGTATTTT. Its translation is CASSGGLAGGSSDTQYF.

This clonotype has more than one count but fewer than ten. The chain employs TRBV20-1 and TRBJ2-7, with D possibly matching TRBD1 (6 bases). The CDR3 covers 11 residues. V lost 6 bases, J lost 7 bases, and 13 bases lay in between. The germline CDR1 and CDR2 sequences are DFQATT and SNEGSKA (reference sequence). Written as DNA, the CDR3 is TGCAGTGCCACACAGGGCCTGGAGCAGTACTTC. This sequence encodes CSATQGLEQYF.

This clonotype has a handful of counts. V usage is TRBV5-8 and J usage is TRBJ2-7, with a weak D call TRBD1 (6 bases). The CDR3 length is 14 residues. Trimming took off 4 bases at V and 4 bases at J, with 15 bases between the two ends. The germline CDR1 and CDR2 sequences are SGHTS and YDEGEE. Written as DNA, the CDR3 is TGTGCCAGCAGCCCAACAGGGTCCCGTTACGAGCAGTACTTC. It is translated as CASSPTGSRYEQYF.